These T cell receptor beta chains were read from a single sample in a study of T cells in Graves' hyperthyroidism and ophthalmopathy. MiXCR was run by TCRdb on the multiplex PCR reads, yielding one entry per CDR3 protein. The data show about 480,000 distinct CDR3 sequences, under 15% seen once. Sequenced sample: blood. The receptor set was obtained from a young woman with Graves' hyperthyroidism. CDR3s include the opening cysteine and the closing phenylalanine or tryptophan. A D gene is named only where the DNA matches it firmly. Some rows mark clone size as missing; the rest say once, few, many or name a class of expanded clone.

d_call j_call v_call clone_size cdr3_aa cdr3_nt
NA TRBJ1-1 TRBV19 many CASRRFGIDTNTEAFF TGTGCCAGTAGGAGGTTCGGTATAGACACAAACACTGAAGCTTTCTTT
NA TRBJ2-5 TRBV7-9 many CASAGEETQYF TGTGCCAGCGCAGGGGAAGAGACCCAGTACTTC
NA TRBJ2-3 TRBV5-5 many CASSLDRVGDTQYF TGTGCCAGCAGCTTGGACAGGGTGGGAGATACGCAGTATTTT
TRBD1 TRBJ1-2 TRBV27 NA CASSPSRDRGAHYGYTF TGTGCCAGCAGTCCATCCCGGGACAGGGGCGCGCACTATGGCTACACCTTC
TRBD2 TRBJ2-1 TRBV6-1 many CASSLTSGRADNEQFF TGTGCCAGCAGCCTAACTAGCGGGAGGGCCGACAATGAGCAGTTCTTC
TRBD2 TRBJ2-1 TRBV5-1 NA CASSSRTSGRNYNEQFF TGCGCCAGCAGCTCCCGGACTAGCGGGAGGAACTACAATGAGCAGTTCTTC
TRBD1 TRBJ2-1 TRBV4-3 NA CASSQDGDRGLSSGTYNEQFF TGCGCCAGCAGCCAAGATGGGGACAGGGGGCTGTCTAGCGGGACCTACAATGAGCAGTTCTTC
NA TRBJ2-1 TRBV25-1 many CASNRPPRYNEQFF TGTGCCAGCAACAGGCCCCCCAGGTACAATGAGCAGTTCTTC
NA TRBJ2-7 TRBV30 NA CAWSELLVAGEQYF TGTGCCTGGAGTGAACTATTAGTAGCAGGCGAGCAGTACTTC
NA TRBJ2-1 TRBV11-2 NA CASNHAAAYEQFF TGTGCCAGCAATCACGCGGCGGCCTACGAGCAGTTCTTC
NA TRBJ2-5 TRBV19 many CATRTPGETQYF TGTGCCACCCGGACACCTGGGGAGACCCAGTACTTC
NA TRBJ2-5 TRBV7-3 many CASSLTGTETQYF TGTGCCAGCAGCTTAACAGGGACAGAGACCCAGTACTTC
NA TRBJ1-1 TRBV30 NA CAWKEGRSNTEASF TGTGCCTGGAAGGAGGGACGGTCGAACACTGAAGCTTCCTTT
NA TRBJ2-3 TRBV7-2 NA CASSPRRLGSDTQYF TGTGCCAGCAGCCCCAGGAGACTAGGATCAGATACGCAGTATTTT